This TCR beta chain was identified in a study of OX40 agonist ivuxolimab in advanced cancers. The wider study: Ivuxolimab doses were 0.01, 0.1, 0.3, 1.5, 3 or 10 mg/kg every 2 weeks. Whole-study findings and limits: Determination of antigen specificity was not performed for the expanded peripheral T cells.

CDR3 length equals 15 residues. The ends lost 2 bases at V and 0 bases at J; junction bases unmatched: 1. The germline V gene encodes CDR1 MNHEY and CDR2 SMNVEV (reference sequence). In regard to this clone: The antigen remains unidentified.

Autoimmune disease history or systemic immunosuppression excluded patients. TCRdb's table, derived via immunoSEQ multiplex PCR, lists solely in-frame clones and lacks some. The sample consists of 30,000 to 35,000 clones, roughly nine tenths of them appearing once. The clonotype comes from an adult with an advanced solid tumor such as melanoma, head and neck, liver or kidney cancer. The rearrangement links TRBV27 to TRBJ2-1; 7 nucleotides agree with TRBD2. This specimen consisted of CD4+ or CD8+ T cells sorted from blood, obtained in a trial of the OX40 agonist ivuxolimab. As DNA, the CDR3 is TGTGCCAGCAGTTTAAGCGGGGCCTCCTACAATGAGCAGTTCTTC. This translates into CASSLSGASYNEQFF.